Presented here are 19 T cell receptor beta chains from one specimen sequenced in a study of control samples from healthy donors and cancer patients. Measured with immunoSEQ multiplex PCR; TCRdb has only the in-frame clones, and not every one. The table has more than 95,000 clones, more than 70% seen once. What was sequenced was blood. Receptor source: a woman between 65 and 79 years old in good health.

The V call is TRBV9, the J call TRBJ1-1; D gene ambiguous. The CDR3 runs 15 residues. V was shortened by 3 bases and J by 1 base, with 13 bases between the two germline ends. CDR1 and CDR2 from the germline V gene are SGDLS and YYNGEE. The CDR3 sequence is CASSGSGPTNTEAFF. CDR3 DNA sequence: TGTGCCAGCAGCGGATCCGGGCCCACGAACACTGAAGCTTTCTTT.

This clone was picked up a small number of times. The chain combines TRBV29-1 with TRBJ1-4; 9 nucleotides match TRBD1. Germline V gives CDR1 SQVTM, CDR2 ANQGSEA. The CDR3 runs to 14 residues. Trimming cost V 6 bases and J 5 bases; bases outside gene matches: 7. CDR3 sequence: CSVITGTGNEKLFF. In DNA form, the CDR3 reads TGCAGCGTGATAACCGGGACAGGGAATGAAAAACTGTTTTTT.

This clone was detected once. The chain is built from TRBV7-9 and TRBJ2-2; unclear D gene. The ends were cut back, 5 bases at V and 3 bases at J, with 19 bases in the middle. The CDR3 has 17 amino acids. Germline lookup yields CDR1 SEHNR and CDR2 FQNEAQ (reference sequence). In DNA form, the CDR3 reads TGTGCCAGCAGCCCGGAGAGTAGGGAATATTACACCGGGGAGCTGTTTTTT. It codes for CASSPESREYYTGELFF.

The chain carries TRBV27 and TRBJ1-6; D unclear. CDR1 and CDR2 from the germline V gene are MNHEY and SMNVEV (reference sequence). The CDR3 consists of 15 residues. Trimming shortened V by 1 base and J by 6 bases, and 10 bases separated the two germline ends. In nucleotides, the CDR3 is TGTGCCAGCAGTTTATTTCTACGGCGTAATTCACCCCTCCACTTT. Its translation: CASSLFLRRNSPLHF.

This sequence joins TRBV12-3 or TRBV12-4 and TRBJ2-2; possibly TRBD2 for D (5 bases). Trimming cost V 7 bases and J 2 bases, with 8 bases left between them. The CDR3 is made up of 13 amino acids. CDR3 residues: CASIGVNTGELFF. The CDR3 nucleotides are TGTGCCAGCATCGGGGTAAACACCGGGGAGCTGTTTTTT.

The chain recombines TRBV9 with TRBJ1-2; no definite D call. The CDR3 extends over 16 amino acids. From germline, CDR1 is SGDLS and CDR2 YYNGEE. Trimming left V 0 bases short and J 4 bases short, with 16 bases between. The CDR3 is CASSVDFQNPLYGYTF. The CDR3 region has the DNA TGTGCCAGCAGCGTAGATTTCCAGAACCCACTCTATGGCTACACCTTC.

This sequence joins TRBV12-5 and TRBJ1-6; 7 positions match TRBD1. CDR3 length equals 16 residues. Germline CDR1 is LGHNT and CDR2 is FRNRAP. The junction had 8 bases not matched to a gene; V was cut back by 0 bases and J by 9 bases. CDR3 DNA: TGTGCTAGTGGTTTGGTCGGGCAGGGGGAAGGTTCACCCCTCCACTTT. Protein product: CASGLVGQGEGSPLHF.

The V gene is TRBV7-9, the J gene TRBJ1-6; D is perhaps TRBD1 (6 bases). Germline CDR1 is SEHNR and CDR2 is FQNEAQ (reference sequence). CDR3 length: 14 amino acids. The ends were cut back, 1 base at V and 9 bases at J, with 10 bases in the middle. The CDR3, as DNA: TGTGCCAGCAGCTTAGAACAGGGCGGTTCACCCCTCCACTTT. Translating it yields CASSLEQGGSPLHF.

In its sample, this clone was seen a few times. The chain uses TRBV3-1 (or the pseudogene TRBV3-2) and TRBJ1-5; D is undetermined. Trimming left V 0 bases short and J 6 bases short, with 6 bases between. Germline CDR1 is LGHDT and CDR2 is YNNKEL (reference sequence). This CDR3 contains 13 residues. The CDR3 loop is CASSQDRTQPQHF. The CDR3 DNA reads TGTGCCAGCAGCCAAGATAGGACTCAGCCCCAGCATTTT.

V usage is TRBV4-3 and J usage is TRBJ1-1; 9 bases are shared with TRBD1. This CDR3 contains 19 residues. Germline V gives CDR1 LGHNA, CDR2 YSLEER. Trimming removed 4 bases from V and 3 bases from J; junction bases left unmatched: 18. This CDR3 is CASSLVFRQGDGLHTEAFF. As DNA, the CDR3 is TGCGCCAGCAGCCTCGTCTTTCGACAGGGGGATGGGTTGCACACTGAAGCTTTCTTT.

This clone was seen once. The V and J genes are TRBV7-9 and TRBJ1-2, with D perhaps TRBD1 (5 bases). Trimming pared 1 base from V and 4 bases from J, leaving 13 bases between. The CDR3 sequence is 15 residues long. Germline-derived CDR1 and CDR2 are SEHNR and FQNEAQ (reference sequence). The CDR3 protein is CASSLETVLSYGYTF. In nucleotides, the CDR3 is TGTGCCAGCAGCTTAGAGACAGTTTTAAGCTATGGCTACACCTTC.

V is TRBV27 and J is TRBJ1-5; 9 nucleotides align to TRBD1. V was clipped by 5 bases and J by 10 bases; unmatched bases: 12. CDR3 length: 15 amino acids. Germline-derived CDR1 and CDR2 are MNHEY and SMNVEV (reference sequence). The CDR3 here is CASSTSRDRVYPQHF. In DNA, the CDR3 is TGTGCCAGCAGTACTTCCCGGGACAGGGTCTATCCCCAGCATTTT.

The chain recombines TRBV4-1 with TRBJ2-2; D assignment may be TRBD1 or TRBD2 (6 bases each). The germline V gene encodes CDR1 MGHRA and CDR2 YSYEKL. The CDR3 has 15 residues. Trimming left V 0 bases short and J 8 bases short, with 13 bases between. The CDR3 sequence is CASSQDRGPSGELFF. CDR3 DNA: TGCGCCAGCAGCCAAGACCGGGGGCCGTCGGGGGAGCTGTTTTTT.

The chain employs TRBV10-3 and TRBJ1-1; no clear D. V was shortened by 7 bases and J by 3 bases, with 9 bases between the two germline ends. In germline, CDR1 is ENHRY, CDR2 SYGVKD. The CDR3 runs 12 residues. The CDR3 sequence is CAITGVDTEAFF. The CDR3 DNA reads TGTGCCATCACTGGGGTCGACACTGAAGCTTTCTTT.

The rearrangement uses TRBV20-1 and TRBJ2-5; D uncertain. Trimming shortened V by 3 bases and J by 5 bases, and 16 bases separated the two germline ends. Germline V CDR1 and CDR2: DFQATT, SNEGSKA (reference sequence). This CDR3 has 14 amino acids. The CDR3 nucleotides read TGCAGTGCTAGTCGGTCAGTGACCGAGGAGACCCAGTACTTC. Its protein is CSASRSVTEETQYF.

The V and J genes are TRBV14 and TRBJ1-4, with no clear D. The length of the CDR3 is 14 residues. Germline assignment: CDR1 SGHDN and CDR2 FVKESK. V lost 5 bases to trimming and J lost 7 bases, with 14 bases between them. CDR3 protein: CASSILGEGEKLFF. In DNA form, the CDR3 reads TGTGCCAGCAGCATACTGGGAGAAGGTGAAAAACTGTTTTTT.

V is TRBV27 and J is TRBJ1-1, with TRBD1 matching 8 bases. This CDR3 comprises 13 residues. V lost 5 bases, J lost 4 bases, and 3 bases stayed unmatched. Germline CDR1 MNHEY, CDR2 SMNVEV (reference sequence). The chain's CDR3 is CASSDRGSTEAFF. CDR3 bases: TGTGCCAGCAGTGACAGGGGTAGCACTGAAGCTTTCTTT.

V is TRBV7-9 and J is TRBJ1-5; the D gene is possibly TRBD1 (5 bases). Trimming removed 0 bases at V and 2 bases at J, with 11 bases between. The germline V gene has CDR1 SEHNR and CDR2 FQNEAQ (reference sequence). This CDR3 comprises 16 residues. Here the CDR3 reads CASSLAGVVGNQPQHF. In DNA form, the CDR3 reads TGTGCCAGCAGCTTAGCGGGGGTGGTGGGCAATCAGCCCCAGCATTTT.

The V call is TRBV3-1 (or the pseudogene TRBV3-2), the J call TRBJ1-5; no clear D. The germline CDR1 and CDR2 sequences are LGHDT and YNNKEL (reference sequence). V was shortened by 4 bases and J by 6 bases, with 10 bases between the two germline ends. CDR3 length: 13 amino acids. The CDR3 is CASSPGPTQPQHF. CDR3 sequence (DNA): TGTGCCAGCAGCCCGGGTCCTACTCAGCCCCAGCATTTT.